What follows are 20 T cell receptor beta chains derived from one specimen sequenced in a study of blood T cell repertoires in COVID-19. Only in-frame clones appear in the TCRdb table, and some are missing; sequencing was by immunoSEQ multiplex PCR. There are tens of thousands of clones in the sample; 82% occur only once, and roughly an eighth lies in the top ten. Sequencing was carried out using peripheral blood. These receptors were obtained from a woman of 80 years or more with acute or convalescent COVID-19.

V and J are TRBV27 and TRBJ1-5; 12 bases agree with TRBD1. J was trimmed by 5 bases and V by 3 bases; bases with no gene match: 2. This CDR3 contains 15 residues. CDR1 MNHEY and CDR2 SMNVEV come from the germline V gene (reference sequence). CDR3 coding DNA: TGTGCCAGCAGTTTCGGGACAGGGGGCGATCAGCCCCAGCATTTT. This gives the protein CASSFGTGGDQPQHF.

This clone was seen a handful of times. The chain links TRBV29-1 to TRBJ1-4, with 9 bases that match TRBD1. The CDR3 consists of 14 residues. Trimming removed 3 bases from V and 8 bases from J; junction bases left unmatched: 7. Per the germline V gene, CDR1 is SQVTM and CDR2 is ANQGSEA. The CDR3 DNA is TGCAGCGTTGAGTTACAGGGGGCTAGGGAAAAACTGTTTTTT. This encodes CSVELQGAREKLFF. Filled out from reference TRBV29-1 and TRBJ1-4, the complete variable domain reads SAVISQKPSRDICQRGTSLTIQCQVDSQVTMMFWYRQQPGQSLTLIATANQGSEATYESGFVIDKFPISRPNLTFSTLTVSNMSPEDSSIYLCSVELQGAREKLFFGSGTQLSVL.

About this clone: Other DNA variants within this sample encode the same CDR3. The chain combines TRBV10-1 with TRBJ1-1; D is possibly TRBD1 (6 bases). V lost 3 bases to trimming and J lost 4 bases, with 6 bases between them. Germline CDR1 and CDR2: WNHNN and SYGVQD (reference sequence). There are 12 residues in the CDR3. Here the CDR3 reads CASSEQGTEAFF. The CDR3 nucleotides are TGCGCCAGCAGTGAACAGGGCACTGAAGCTTTCTTT.

The rearrangement uses TRBV7-6 and TRBJ2-2; tentatively, D is TRBD2 (6 bases). Germline V gene sequence: CDR1 SGHVS, CDR2 FNYEAQ. The length of the CDR3 is 17 residues. V lost 1 base and J lost 4, with 16 bases in between. The CDR3 reads CASSLDPLGSGTGELFF. Written as DNA, the CDR3 is TGTGCCAGCAGCTTAGATCCACTCGGGAGCGGCACCGGGGAGCTGTTTTTT.

This clone was recorded only once. The rearrangement uses TRBV11-2 and TRBJ2-1, with 14 bases matching TRBD2. Looked up from germline, CDR1 is SGHAT and CDR2 is FQNNGV. The length of the CDR3 is 17 residues. The V and J ends lost 5 bases and 2 bases, in that order; junction bases with no gene match: 5. The CDR3 here is CASSPRLAGGPYNEQFF. The CDR3 nucleotides read TGTGCCAGCAGCCCCCGACTAGCGGGAGGGCCCTACAATGAGCAGTTCTTC.

The chain couples TRBV4-1 to TRBJ2-1; the D is unclear. Germline V gene data show CDR1 as MGHRA and CDR2 as YSYEKL. V was clipped by 0 bases and J by 0 bases, with 9 bases between them. CDR3 size: 16 residues. CDR3 sequence reads: CASSQDLGSSYNEQFF. CDR3 nucleotides: TGCGCCAGCAGCCAAGATCTAGGATCCTCCTACAATGAGCAGTTCTTC.

This chain links TRBV19 with TRBJ2-1, with D maybe TRBD1 (6 bases). Germline assignment: CDR1 LNHDA and CDR2 SQIVND (reference sequence). There are 12 residues in the CDR3. V was shortened by 4 bases and J by 13 bases, with 14 bases between the two germline ends. The CDR3 DNA sequence: TGTGCCAGTAGTACCGGACAGCCCCGCCAGTTCTTC. This sequence encodes CASSTGQPRQFF. Full variable domain (missing parts from reference TRBV19 and TRBJ2-1): DGGITQSPKYLFRKEGQNVTLSCEQNLNHDAMYWYRQDPGQGLRLIYYSQIVNDFQKGDIAEGYSVSREKKESFPLTVTSAQKNPTAFYLCASSTGQPRQFFGPGTRLTVL.

This rearrangement joins TRBV12-5 to TRBJ2-7; no clear D gene. V lost 0 bases to trimming and J lost 3 bases, with 3 bases between them. CDR3 size: 12 residues. Germline lookup yields CDR1 LGHNT and CDR2 FRNRAP. CDR3 in amino acids: CASGLVVYEQYF. The CDR3 DNA follows: TGTGCTAGTGGTTTGGTCGTCTACGAGCAGTACTTC.

This sequence joins TRBV27 and TRBJ1-2, with a tentative D call TRBD1 (5 bases). V was trimmed by 1 base and J by 8 bases, leaving 20 bases between them. The length of the CDR3 is 16 residues. Per germline, CDR1 MNHEY and CDR2 SMNVEV (reference sequence). CDR3 amino acids: CASSLFILGREFGYTF. The CDR3 DNA reads as TGTGCCAGCAGTTTATTTATCTTGGGCAGGGAATTCGGCTACACCTTC.

The rearrangement links TRBV29-1 to TRBJ2-7, with 8 bases fitting TRBD1. This CDR3 has 12 residues. The V gene's germline CDR1 is SQVTM and CDR2 ANQGSEA. V lost 4 bases to trimming and J lost 6 bases; unmatched junction nucleotides: 5. This CDR3 is CSVGTGLTEQYF. The CDR3 region has the DNA TGCAGCGTTGGGACAGGGTTAACCGAGCAGTACTTC.

This rearrangement joins TRBV12-3 or TRBV12-4 to TRBJ1-3, with TRBD1 identical over 8 bases. The CDR3 has 13 residues. V lost 6 bases, J lost 4 bases, and 2 bases stayed unmatched. DNA for the CDR3: TGTGCCAGCAGCCGGGACAGGGGAAACACCATATATTTT. This translates into CASSRDRGNTIYF.

A few counts support this clone. The V and J genes are TRBV5-1 and TRBJ2-4; 8 bases are shared with TRBD2. CDR3 size: 15 residues. Germline V gene data show CDR1 as SGHRS and CDR2 as YFSETQ. V shed 4 bases, J shed 0 bases, and the junction held 3 bases outside the gene matches. Here the CDR3 DNA reads TGCGCCAGCAGCCCACTAGCGGAAGCCAAAAACATTCAGTACTTC. This translates into CASSPLAEAKNIQYF. Complete variable domain (other parts from reference TRBV5-1 and TRBJ2-4): KAGVTQTPRYLIKTRGQQVTLSCSPISGHRSVSWYQQTPGQGLQFLFEYFSETQRNKGNFPGRFSGRQFSNSRSEMNVSTLELGDSALYLCASSPLAEAKNIQYFGAGTRLSVL.

The V gene is TRBV5-8, the J gene TRBJ1-3, with 7 bases matching TRBD1. Germline CDR1 reads SGHTS; CDR2 reads YDEGEE. The CDR3 is 16 amino acids. V dropped 0 bases and J dropped 0; count of bases not matched to a gene: 3. Here the CDR3 reads CASSLVSGGSGNTIYF. As DNA, the CDR3 is TGTGCCAGCAGCTTGGTGTCAGGGGGCTCTGGAAACACCATATATTTT.

The V call is TRBV10-3, the J call TRBJ1-3; D ambiguous. Germline loops: CDR1 ENHRY, CDR2 SYGVKD. This CDR3 contains 13 residues. The V gene lost 6 bases and the J gene lost 0 bases, with 6 bases spanning the gap. The CDR3: CAIRAISGNTIYF. In DNA, the CDR3 is TGTGCCATCAGGGCCATCTCTGGAAACACCATATATTTT.

V is TRBV10-3 and J is TRBJ2-2; D uncertain. Trimming pared 6 bases from V and 5 bases from J, leaving 10 bases between. Germline V gene data show CDR1 as ENHRY and CDR2 as SYGVKD. CDR3 length equals 13 residues. The CDR3 coding sequence is TGTGCCATCAGCCCCGGTGAGACCGGGGAGCTGTTTTTT. Translation gives CAISPGETGELFF.

Only a few counts were recorded for this clone. The chain recombines TRBV5-4 with TRBJ2-1; the D gene is possibly TRBD2 (6 bases). CDR3 length: 16 residues. V lost 0 bases and J lost 2, with 12 bases in between. CDR1 is SGHNT and CDR2 is YYREEE in the germline V gene (reference sequence). CDR3 DNA sequence: TGTGCCAGCAGCTTGGGACTAGGGATAACCTACAATGAGCAGTTCTTC. Translated, it gives CASSLGLGITYNEQFF.

V gene TRBV7-2 combines with J gene TRBJ2-3; weak D call: TRBD1 (6 bases). V was pared by 1 base and J by 3 bases, with 17 bases between. Germline V gene data show CDR1 as SGHTA and CDR2 as FQGNSA. The length of the CDR3 is 17 residues. The CDR3 sequence is CASSLDRVPSVTDTQYF. In DNA, the CDR3 is TGTGCCAGCAGCTTAGACAGGGTTCCCAGCGTAACAGATACGCAGTATTTT.

The chain combines TRBV3-1 (or the pseudogene TRBV3-2) with TRBJ1-5, with a tentative D call TRBD1 (5 bases). V was trimmed by 0 bases and J by 6 bases, leaving 12 bases between them. Germline V gives CDR1 LGHDT, CDR2 YNNKEL (reference sequence). The CDR3 is 15 amino acids. CDR3 sequence reads: CASSQDPGKAQPQHF. CDR3 nucleotide sequence: TGTGCCAGCAGCCAAGATCCAGGGAAGGCTCAGCCCCAGCATTTT.

This sequence joins TRBV7-9 and TRBJ1-6, with TRBD1 matching over 10 bases. The CDR3 has 19 residues. CDR1 SEHNR and CDR2 FQNEAQ come from the germline V gene (reference sequence). V dropped 0 bases and J dropped 4; count of bases not matched to a gene: 9. The CDR3 here is CASSLATGTGDYYNSPLHF. The CDR3 coding sequence is TGTGCCAGCAGCTTAGCAACCGGGACAGGGGATTATTATAATTCACCCCTCCACTTT.

The J gene is TRBJ2-4, the V gene TRBV5-6; 9 nucleotides line up with TRBD1. The CDR3 covers 13 residues. V gave up 4 bases and J gave up 11 bases; unmatched junction bases: 7. Germline V gene lookup returns CDR1 SGHDT and CDR2 YYEEEE. The CDR3 loop reads CASSPSGTGLQYF. CDR3 nucleotides: TGTGCCAGCAGCCCCTCCGGGACAGGGCTTCAGTACTTC.